These T cell receptor beta chains were read from a single sample in a study of blood T cell repertoires in COVID-19. Sequencing used immunoSEQ multiplex PCR; TCRdb keeps in-frame clones, though not all of them. The data show about 200,000 clones, around three quarters seen once. The specimen sequenced was peripheral blood. All receptors derive from a woman aged 70 to 79 with acute or convalescent COVID-19. Each CDR3 is given without its conserved first and last residue. The order of the fields is D gene, clone size, V gene, CDR3 protein. D genes are given only for firm matches. For some rows the clone size is stated as once, few or many, or as a class when expanded; others skip it.

D: TRBD1; size: .; V: TRBV7-9; CDR3: ASSPTGQAILIDTQY
D: TRBD1; size: .; V: TRBV18; CDR3: ASLGQGDTDTQY
D: TRBD2; size: .; V: TRBV28; CDR3: ASSPGLGLSVGEQF
D: .; size: .; V: TRBV6-1; CDR3: ASSEVQDLNQPQH
D: .; size: .; V: TRBV11-3; CDR3: ASSQTYYNEQF
D: .; size: once; V: TRBV29-1; CDR3: SSGSFNTEAF
D: TRBD1; size: few; V: TRBV7-2; CDR3: ASSLTGTANTEAF
D: .; size: .; V: TRBV19; CDR3: ASSPSGGLGEKLF
D: TRBD1; size: .; V: TRBV4-1; CDR3: ASSQDRTGSFSNQPQH
D: .; size: few; V: TRBV18; CDR3: ASSSDTGELF
D: TRBD2; size: .; V: TRBV19; CDR3: ASTTGGTDTQY
D: TRBD1; size: .; V: TRBV3-1/TRBV3-2; CDR3: ASSQWDRGPEAF
D: .; size: .; V: TRBV30; CDR3: AWSVQGYSYEQY
D: TRBD2; size: .; V: TRBV30; CDR3: AWSVPRLAGTQYWAYNEQF
D: TRBD1; size: .; V: TRBV19; CDR3: ASSILGQGAHNYGYT
D: TRBD1; size: .; V: TRBV30; CDR3: AWNRQGTEPQH
D: .; size: .; V: TRBV15; CDR3: ATSRDKQGNTEAF
D: .; size: .; V: TRBV5-4; CDR3: ASSSQGSSNEQF
D: TRBD1; size: few; V: TRBV18; CDR3: ASSFTGGNDEQF
D: .; size: .; V: TRBV30; CDR3: AWSGRAAYEQY
D: .; size: once; V: TRBV12-3/TRBV12-4; CDR3: ASSPTVNTEAF
D: .; size: once; V: TRBV6-1; CDR3: ASSEGGRQPQH
D: TRBD2; size: once; V: TRBV7-6; CDR3: ASSSSSSGSFKTYNEQF
D: TRBD2; size: .; V: TRBV7-9; CDR3: ASSLPLRLAGVRNEQF
D: TRBD2; size: few; V: TRBV5-5; CDR3: ASSLRLAGDYNEQF
D: .; size: .; V: TRBV9; CDR3: ASSVSPNQPQH